The clone carrying this TCR beta chain was recorded once. Antigen unknown. Documented time point: cycle 4 day 1 (C4D1), after around six weeks of nivolumab. Every single patient, without exception, relapsed after autologous stem cell transplantation, and brentuximab vedotin exposure varied. Magnetic negative selection served to purify CD4+ T cells out of PBMCs that had been thawed. The data are from a study of PD-1 blockade in classical Hodgkin lymphoma. Study context: With a 2-week interval, patients received intravenous nivolumab at 3 mg/kg. Study results and caveats: Only CD4+ TCR diversity, not CD8+, had risen significantly by C4D1. Patients with an early start, nivolumab under 1 year after ASCT, were excluded. Complete responders showed a baseline diversity that resembled the diversity of newly diagnosed patients.

CDR3 size: 15 residues. CDR1 and CDR2 (germline): SGHDT, YYEEEE. V shed 4 bases and J 5 bases; nucleotides not matched to a gene: 7. Profiling relied on immunoSEQ multiplex PCR, and the TCRdb table lists in-frame clones only, not all of them. The table lists tens of thousands of clones, approximately 68% of them singletons. Sequenced material: CD4+ T cells from blood, taken before the fourth cycle of nivolumab. The rearrangement joins TRBV5-6 to TRBJ2-5; 11 positions agree with TRBD2. The source is a human donor with classical Hodgkin lymphoma. CDR3 bases: TGTGCCAGCAGCCTCCTAGCGGGGGGTTCTGAGACCCAGTACTTC. This sequence encodes CASSLLAGGSETQYF. Combining the CDR3 with reference TRBV5-6 and TRBJ2-5 gives the whole variable domain DAGVTQSPTHLIKTRGQQVTLRCSPKSGHDTVSWYQQALGQGPQFIFQYYEEEERQRGNFPDRFSGHQFPNYSSELNVNALLLGDSALYLCASSLLAGGSETQYFGPGTRLLVL.